This T cell receptor (beta chain) was identified during a study of blood T cell repertoires in COVID-19 (TCRdb year 2020). About the study as a whole: Samples from collaborators originated in the United States, Italy and Spain and spanned both the acute and convalescent phases of COVID-19. The material from the prospective study consisted of cDNA or gDNA derived from T cells, B-cell-depleted T cells, or PBMCs. Where available, HLA class I and class II types were obtained from metadata supplied by the sample provider rather than from assay-based typing. The repertoires were made available in a free public database intended to serve as a resource for research on the immune response to SARS-CoV-2. Subjects who had been exposed to COVID-19, were actively infected with it, or had recovered from it provided the deeply sampled blood TCRbeta repertoires that made up the dataset. Samples were obtained from the ongoing ImmuneRACE study (first 160 participants) and from approximately 1,200 subjects provided by 6 global collaborators. Sample metadata almost always included a de-identified subject ID, COVID-19 status, age in years and sex.

Collaborating institutions collected whole blood in K2EDTA tubes following their own protocols. For TCRbeta analysis, collaborator samples were shipped as frozen whole blood, as isolated PBMCs, or as DNA extracted from either sample type. TCRbeta CDR3 regions were amplified from genomic DNA by means of the immunoSEQ Assay, a bias-controlled multiplex PCR. Per the original workflow: Nucleated cell counts per sample were estimated from amplification of reference gene primers within the assay. To quantify the absolute abundance of each unique TCRbeta CDR3 rearrangement, sequence reads were collapsed and filtered. Productive Simpson clonality was computed per sample as the square root of Simpson's diversity index over productive rearrangements. Imported from immuneACCESS, the table was reduced by TCRdb to in-frame sequences with V and J called. These copies leave out some clones; in studies compared against another copy, an unresolved V gene accounts for under half, and the cause of the remainder is not known. The V and J calls and the clone size are those of that table, but D and trimming were determined from the DNA. This sample is represented by tens of thousands of clones; about 90% of them were singletons. The top ten hold approximately 1.3% of the sample.

General findings and caveats noted by the study authors: The quantity of clinical and demographic metadata differed by source and by participant and was supplied without curation.

CDR1 and CDR2, per the germline V gene (reference sequence), are MNHEY and SMNVEV. Taken from cysteine to phenylalanine, the CDR3 has 14 residues. Only CDR3 DNA remains: 42 bases, in frame from the first base. The V and J ends are trimmed by 3 bases and 0 bases, leaving 8 bases between them. With regard to this clone: Its antigen is unknown. One base away there is no much larger clone; base qualities are not given.

The rearranged chain carries TRBV27 and TRBJ1-1; TRBD1 could be the D gene, as 5 bases match. The TCR sequence derives from a woman in her thirties or forties with acute or convalescent COVID-19. The sample taken for sequencing was peripheral blood. CDR3 reads: CASSLYRMNTEAFF. The DNA sequence is as follows: TGTGCCAGCAGTTTGTACAGGATGAACACTGAAGCTTTCTTT.